Following are 27 T cell receptor beta chains from one sample sequenced in a study of early T cells in non-severe SARS-CoV-2 infection. A single record per CDR3 protein comes from TCRdb applying MiXCR to the 5' RACE reads. The sample yields approximately 65,000 distinct CDR3 sequences, roughly 13% seen once. Sequenced material: whole blood. The source of these receptors is an adult who was a healthcare worker with PCR-confirmed SARS-CoV-2 infection or an uninfected control (not recorded which).

The J gene is TRBJ1-6, the V gene TRBV7-8; D possibly corresponds to TRBD1 (5 bases). The CDR3 extends over 15 amino acids. Germline CDR1 SGHVS, CDR2 FQNEAQ. The V end lost 5 bases, the J end lost 7 bases, and 15 bases lay between the germline ends. The CDR3 bases are TGTGCCAGCAGCGGGAAGGGGTCCTCGAATTCACCCCTCCACTTT. Encoded protein: CASSGKGSSNSPLHF.

CDR3 DNA: TGCAGTGCTAGGCGACAGGCGACGAACTATGGCTACACCTTC. Amino acid sequence: CSARRQATNYGYTF. The chain carries TRBV20-1 and TRBJ1-2; D may be TRBD1 (6 bases). Germline lookup yields CDR1 DFQATT and CDR2 SNEGSKA (reference sequence). There are 14 residues in the CDR3. Trimming cost V 3 bases and J 2 bases, with 13 bases left between them.

This clonotype was detected ten times or more. The chain uses TRBV6-4 and TRBJ2-2; D uncertain. CDR3 size: 15 residues. The germline gives CDR1 MRHNA, CDR2 SNTAGT. V gave up 4 bases and J gave up 1 base, with 10 bases separating them. The CDR3 is CASSAFPKNTGELFF. The CDR3 bases are TGTGCCAGCAGTGCTTTCCCCAAGAACACCGGGGAGCTGTTTTTT.

The chain links TRBV20-1 to TRBJ2-3; D is uncertain. The ends were cut back, 5 bases at V and 2 bases at J, with 17 bases in the middle. The germline V gene encodes CDR1 DFQATT and CDR2 SNEGSKA (reference sequence). CDR3 size: 15 residues. The CDR3 bases are TGCAGTGCTGCACGATCCCGGACCTTCACAGATACGCAGTATTTT. Translated, it gives CSAARSRTFTDTQYF.

This clonotype came up a few times. V is TRBV19 and J is TRBJ2-2, with 7 bases matching TRBD1. V lost 6 bases to trimming and J lost 1 base; unmatched junction nucleotides: 11. Germline-derived CDR1 and CDR2 are LNHDA and SQIVND (reference sequence). CDR3 length: 17 amino acids. DNA of the CDR3: TGTGCCAGTAGGAGTAGGTCGGGACAGATGAACACCGGGGAGCTGTTTTTT. It encodes CASRSRSGQMNTGELFF.

In this sample, this clonotype turned up a few times. This chain links TRBV7-9 with TRBJ2-3; a possible D gene is TRBD1 (6 bases). Germline values: CDR1 SEHNR, CDR2 FQNEAQ (reference sequence). Trimming left V 5 bases short and J 0 bases short, with 9 bases between. The CDR3 runs to 14 residues. This chain's CDR3 is CASSTGQSTDTQYF. The CDR3 DNA follows: TGTGCCAGCAGCACCGGACAGAGCACAGATACGCAGTATTTT.

This clonotype was found a few times. The junction differs from germline at one of its ends, possibly a read error. The rearrangement joins TRBV19 to TRBJ1-2; D is unclear. The germline gives CDR1 LNHDA, CDR2 SQIVND (reference sequence). This CDR3 contains 14 residues. The CDR3 nucleotides read TGCGCCAGTAGTATAGTTGCCGGAACCTATGGCTACACCTTC. Translating it yields CASSIVAGTYGYTF. The full variable domain, with the rest looked up from reference TRBV19 and TRBJ1-2, is DGGITQSPKYLFRKEGQNVTLSCEQNLNHDAMYWYRQDPGQGLRLIYYSQIVNDFQKGDIAEGYSVSREKKESFPLTVTSAQKNPTAFYLCASSIVAGTYGYTFGSGTRLTVV.

The V gene is TRBV5-1, the J gene TRBJ1-2; D unresolved. There are 14 residues in the CDR3. Germline V gives CDR1 SGHRS, CDR2 YFSETQ. V lost 0 bases to trimming and J lost 2 bases, with 8 bases between them. CDR3 loop: CASSLEPENYGYTF. The CDR3 DNA follows: TGCGCCAGCAGCTTGGAACCCGAGAACTATGGCTACACCTTC.

At least ten counts were recorded for this clonotype. The chain recombines TRBV7-6 with TRBJ1-1; D is ambiguous. Trimming took off 1 base at V and 5 bases at J, with 14 bases between the two ends. The CDR3 contains 15 residues. Germline V gives CDR1 SGHVS, CDR2 FNYEAQ. CDR3 coding DNA: TGTGCCAGCAGCTTAGGGCTTTTGTCGATGACTGAAGCTTTCTTT. Its protein is CASSLGLLSMTEAFF.

Only a few counts were recorded for this clonotype. V and J are TRBV7-3 and TRBJ1-6; D gene unclear. There are 13 residues in the CDR3. The ends were cut back, 6 bases at V and 9 bases at J, with 12 bases in the middle. Germline CDR1 is SGHTA and CDR2 is FQGTGA. The CDR3 loop reads CASRFDGVSPLHF. In nucleotides, the CDR3 is TGTGCCAGCAGGTTCGATGGGGTTTCACCCCTCCACTTT.

This clonotype came up a few times. The chain joins TRBV4-1 to TRBJ1-4, with unresolved D. Germline values: CDR1 MGHRA, CDR2 YSYEKL. This CDR3 region has 14 residues. V was trimmed by 1 base and J by 10 bases, leaving 13 bases between them. The CDR3 region is CASSQGQVYVKLFF. The CDR3 DNA is TGCGCCAGCAGCCAAGGGCAGGTATACGTAAAACTGTTTTTT.

Many counts were recorded for this clonotype. This chain uses TRBV28 with TRBJ2-7, with D tentatively TRBD2 (6 bases). Germline CDR1 MDHEN, CDR2 SYDVKM. V lost 3 bases and J 4 bases, leaving 7 bases between the germline ends. The CDR3 runs to 12 residues. The CDR3 loop is CASSFRGYEQYF. Here the CDR3 DNA reads TGTGCCAGCAGTTTTCGGGGGTACGAGCAGTACTTC. The whole variable domain, filled in from reference TRBV28 and TRBJ2-7, reads DVKVTQSSRYLVKRTGEKVFLECVQDMDHENMFWYRQDPGLGLRLIYFSYDVKMKEKGDIPEGYSVSREKKERFSLILESASTNQTSMYLCASSFRGYEQYFGPGTRLTVT.

J is TRBJ1-1 and V is TRBV20-1; D possibly corresponds to TRBD1 (6 bases). Trimming shortened V by 3 bases and J by 5 bases, and 13 bases separated the two germline ends. The V gene's germline CDR1 is DFQATT and CDR2 SNEGSKA (reference sequence). The CDR3 loop spans 13 amino acids. The CDR3 nucleotides are TGCAGTGCTAGTTCGGACAGAGGAACTGAAGCTTTCTTT. Its protein product is CSASSDRGTEAFF.

The CDR3 reads CASKGTERSYEQYF. In DNA, the CDR3 is TGTGCCAGCAAGGGGACGGAGAGATCCTACGAGCAGTACTTC. This rearrangement joins TRBV27 to TRBJ2-7; D assignment may be TRBD1 or TRBD2 (5 bases each). Deletions cut 7 bases from V and 1 base from J, with 14 bases between. This CDR3 is built from 14 residues. CDR1 and CDR2 (germline): MNHEY, SMNVEV (reference sequence).

This clonotype has a handful of counts. The chain links TRBV28 to TRBJ1-6, with D hard to call. CDR3 length equals 14 residues. V gave up 7 bases and J gave up 7 bases, with 14 bases separating them. Germline V lookup: CDR1 MDHEN, CDR2 SYDVKM. The CDR3 nucleotides read TGTGCCAGCACAGGCGTAACTTTAAATTCACCCCTCCACTTT. Translation gives CASTGVTLNSPLHF.

This clonotype was detected a few times. The gene calls are TRBV18 and TRBJ1-4, with 7 bases aligning to TRBD1. There are 16 residues in the CDR3. Germline CDR1 reads KGHSH; CDR2 reads LQKENI. V lost 6 bases, J lost 0 bases, and 7 bases stayed unmatched. CDR3 in amino acids: CASSPGQAATNEKLFF. CDR3 DNA: TGTGCCAGCTCTCCTGGACAGGCCGCAACTAATGAAAAACTGTTTTTT.

The chain carries TRBV19 and TRBJ1-1, with D possibly matching TRBD1 (5 bases). Germline V gene sequence: CDR1 LNHDA, CDR2 SQIVND (reference sequence). The V end lost 8 bases, the J end lost 3 bases, and 10 bases lay between the germline ends. CDR3 length: 12 residues. The CDR3 DNA reads TGTGCCAGTGGTTTCAGGGACACTGAAGCTTTCTTT. Translating gives CASGFRDTEAFF.

There are a few counts of this clonotype. CDR3: CASSSDLSLAKNIQYF. CDR3 coding DNA: TGTGCCAGCAGCTCCGACCTTTCCTTAGCCAAAAACATTCAGTACTTC. This chain connects TRBV7-9 to TRBJ2-4, with no clear D. In germline, CDR1 is SEHNR, CDR2 FQNEAQ (reference sequence). V was trimmed by 4 bases and J by 0 bases, leaving 13 bases between them. The CDR3 is made up of 16 amino acids.

This clonotype has a count of ten or more. This chain joins TRBV28 and TRBJ2-7; D unclear. The CDR3 contains 11 residues. Trimming cost V 3 bases and J 5 bases, with 5 bases left between them. The germline CDR1 and CDR2 sequences are MDHEN and SYDVKM. CDR3 residues: CASSFRDEQYF. The CDR3 DNA reads TGTGCCAGCAGTTTCCGAGACGAGCAGTACTTC.

This clonotype has more than one count but fewer than ten. V usage is TRBV6-2 or TRBV6-3 and J usage is TRBJ2-1; D is unclear. Germline-derived CDR1 and CDR2 are MNHEY and SVGEGT. V was shortened by 2 bases and J by 0 bases, with 11 bases between the two germline ends. The CDR3 has 16 residues. CDR3 in amino acids: CASSYGGISSYNEQFF. CDR3 DNA sequence: TGTGCCAGCAGTTACGGCGGAATAAGCTCCTACAATGAGCAGTTCTTC.

The rearrangement joins TRBV29-1 to TRBJ1-4, with 8 bases that match TRBD1. The CDR3 loop spans 14 amino acids. Per the germline V gene, CDR1 is SQVTM and CDR2 is ANQGSEA. V lost 3 bases, J lost 8 bases, and 8 bases stayed unmatched. The chain's CDR3 is CSVDSGGPTEKLFF. The CDR3 DNA reads TGCAGCGTTGACTCAGGGGGCCCCACCGAAAAACTGTTTTTT.

The chain has TRBV9 and TRBJ2-3, with TRBD1 identical over 7 bases. CDR3 length: 13 amino acids. Germline CDR1 is SGDLS and CDR2 is YYNGEE. Germline trimming cut 2 bases from V and 4 bases from J; bases unmatched to any gene: 1. CDR3 in DNA: TGTGCCAGCAGCGTGACAGGGTCAGATACGCAGTATTTT. It translates to CASSVTGSDTQYF.

The chain recombines TRBV29-1 with TRBJ1-1, with TRBD1 matching 9 bases. The CDR3 consists of 13 residues. With V trimmed by 4 bases and J by 5 bases, 5 bases remained unmatched. Germline values: CDR1 SQVTM, CDR2 ANQGSEA. The CDR3 region has the DNA TGCAGCGTTGTACAGGGGGCCCGGACTGAAGCTTTCTTT. Translating gives CSVVQGARTEAFF.

The chain has TRBV7-2 and TRBJ2-2; D may be TRBD1 or TRBD2 (5 bases each). The CDR3 loop spans 16 amino acids. V lost 2 bases and J 4 bases, leaving 14 bases between the germline ends. Germline values: CDR1 SGHTA, CDR2 FQGNSA. CDR3 loop: CASSLWGSGSTGELFF. Written as DNA, the CDR3 is TGTGCCAGCAGCTTATGGGGGTCAGGGAGCACCGGGGAGCTGTTTTTT.

This clonotype was seen at least ten times. The chain has TRBV29-1 and TRBJ2-1; D call uncertain. The germline V and J ends were trimmed by 1 base and 1 base, with 8 bases remaining between them. The CDR3 loop spans 14 amino acids. Germline V gene sequence: CDR1 SQVTM, CDR2 ANQGSEA. CDR3 residues: CSVEAQDSYNEQFF. CDR3 in DNA: TGCAGCGTTGAAGCCCAGGATTCCTACAATGAGCAGTTCTTC.

This chain joins TRBV5-1 and TRBJ2-2; D unresolved. This CDR3 region has 12 residues. Trimming removed 4 bases at V and 6 bases at J, with 7 bases between. Looked up from germline, CDR1 is SGHRS and CDR2 is YFSETQ. The CDR3: CASSKEAGELFF. The CDR3 DNA sequence: TGCGCCAGCAGCAAGGAAGCCGGGGAGCTGTTTTTT.

This clonotype has ten or more counts. The V and J genes are TRBV7-2 and TRBJ1-5; D is unclear. Between the trimmed V and J ends, which lost 1 base and 4 bases, there was a span of 11 bases. The CDR3 is 15 residues long. Germline assignment: CDR1 SGHTA and CDR2 FQGNSA. The CDR3 DNA reads TGTGCCAGCAGCTTAGAAGGATTCGGAAATCAGCCCCAGCATTTT. Amino acids: CASSLEGFGNQPQHF.